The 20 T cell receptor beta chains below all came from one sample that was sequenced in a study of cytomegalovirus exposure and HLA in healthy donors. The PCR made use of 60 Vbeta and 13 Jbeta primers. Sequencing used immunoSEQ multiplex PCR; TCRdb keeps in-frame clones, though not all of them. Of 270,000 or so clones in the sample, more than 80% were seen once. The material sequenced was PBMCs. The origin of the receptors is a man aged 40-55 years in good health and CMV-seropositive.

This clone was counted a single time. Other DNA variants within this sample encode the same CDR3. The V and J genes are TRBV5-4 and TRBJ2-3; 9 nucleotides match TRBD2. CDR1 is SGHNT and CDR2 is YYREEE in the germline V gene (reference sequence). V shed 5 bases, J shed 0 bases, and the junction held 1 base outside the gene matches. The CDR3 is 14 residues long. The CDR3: CASSLAGSTDTQYF. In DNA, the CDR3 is TGTGCCAGCAGTCTAGCGGGGAGCACAGATACGCAGTATTTT.

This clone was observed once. The CDR3 coding sequence is TGTGCCAGCAGTGATGGTCTAGCGGGAACCACCGGGGAGCTGTTTTTT. Its protein product is CASSDGLAGTTGELFF. The chain joins TRBV2 to TRBJ2-2; TRBD2 matches 9 bases. The CDR3 consists of 16 residues. Germline CDR1 is SNHLY and CDR2 is FYNNEI. Trimming took 3 bases from V and 4 from J; bases not matched to a gene: 6.

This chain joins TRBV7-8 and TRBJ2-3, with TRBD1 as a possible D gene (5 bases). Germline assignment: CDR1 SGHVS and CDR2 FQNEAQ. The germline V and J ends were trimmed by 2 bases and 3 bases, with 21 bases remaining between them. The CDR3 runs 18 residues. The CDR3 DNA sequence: TGTGCCAGCAGCTTAACCCGAAAGATCCAGGGTACGACAGATACGCAGTATTTT. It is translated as CASSLTRKIQGTTDTQYF.

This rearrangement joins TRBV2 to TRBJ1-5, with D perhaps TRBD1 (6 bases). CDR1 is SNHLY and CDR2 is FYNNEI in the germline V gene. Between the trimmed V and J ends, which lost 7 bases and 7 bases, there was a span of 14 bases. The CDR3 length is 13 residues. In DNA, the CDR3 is TGTGCCAGCAATATACAGGGTTACCAGCCCCAGCATTTT. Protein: CASNIQGYQPQHF.

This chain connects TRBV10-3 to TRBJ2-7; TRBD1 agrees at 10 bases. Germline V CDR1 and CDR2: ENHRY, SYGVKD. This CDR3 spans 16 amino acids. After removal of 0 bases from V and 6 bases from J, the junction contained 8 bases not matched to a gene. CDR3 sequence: CAISESWDRGTAEQYF. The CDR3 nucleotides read TGTGCCATCAGTGAGTCCTGGGACAGGGGTACCGCCGAGCAGTACTTC.

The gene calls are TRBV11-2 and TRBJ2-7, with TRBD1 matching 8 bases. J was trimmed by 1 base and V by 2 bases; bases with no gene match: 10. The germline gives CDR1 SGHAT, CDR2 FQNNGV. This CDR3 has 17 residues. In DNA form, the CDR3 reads TGTGCCAGCAGCTTATCCTCGACAGGGGCAGGTTCCTACGAGCAGTACTTC. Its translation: CASSLSSTGAGSYEQYF.

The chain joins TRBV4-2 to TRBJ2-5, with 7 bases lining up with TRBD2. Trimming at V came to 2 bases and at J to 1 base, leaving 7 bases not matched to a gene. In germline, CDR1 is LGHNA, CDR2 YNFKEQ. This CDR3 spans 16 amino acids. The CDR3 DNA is TGTGCCAGCAGCCAACCGCGGGAGACGCCCCAAGAGACCCAGTACTTC. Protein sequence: CASSQPRETPQETQYF.

CDR3 protein: CASSLASGAPDTQYF. The CDR3 nucleotides read TGTGCCAGCAGCTTAGCTAGCGGAGCCCCGGATACGCAGTATTTT. V and J are TRBV7-6 and TRBJ2-3; possibly TRBD2 for D (6 bases). CDR3 length equals 15 residues. The V and J ends lost 0 bases and 6 bases respectively, with 13 bases between them. CDR1 and CDR2 from the germline V gene are SGHVS and FNYEAQ.

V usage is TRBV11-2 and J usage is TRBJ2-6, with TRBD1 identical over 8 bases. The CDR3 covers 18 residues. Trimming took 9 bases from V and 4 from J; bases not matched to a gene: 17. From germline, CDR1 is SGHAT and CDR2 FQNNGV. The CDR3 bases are TGTGCCAGTCCCCCCCGGGACAGGCCCCGTGGGGGGGCCAACGTCCTGACTTTC. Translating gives CASPPRDRPRGGANVLTF.

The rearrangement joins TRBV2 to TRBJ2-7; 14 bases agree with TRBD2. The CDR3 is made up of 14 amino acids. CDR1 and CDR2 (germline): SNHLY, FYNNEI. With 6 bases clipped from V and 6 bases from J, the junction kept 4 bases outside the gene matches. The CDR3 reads CASRAGTSGSEQYF. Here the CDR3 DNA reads TGTGCCAGCAGGGCGGGGACTAGCGGGAGCGAGCAGTACTTC.

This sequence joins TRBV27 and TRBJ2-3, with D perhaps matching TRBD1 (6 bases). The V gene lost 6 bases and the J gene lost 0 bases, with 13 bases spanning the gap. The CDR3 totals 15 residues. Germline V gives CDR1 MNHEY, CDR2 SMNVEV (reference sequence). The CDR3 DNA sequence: TGTGCCAGCAGCTCCCATAGGGGGAGCACAGATACGCAGTATTTT. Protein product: CASSSHRGSTDTQYF.

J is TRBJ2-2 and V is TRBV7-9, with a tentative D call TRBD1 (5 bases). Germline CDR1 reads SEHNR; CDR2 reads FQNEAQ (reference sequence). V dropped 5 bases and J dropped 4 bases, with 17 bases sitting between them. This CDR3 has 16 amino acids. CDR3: CASSPPTVVITGELFF. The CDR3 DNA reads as TGTGCCAGCAGCCCCCCGACAGTAGTAATCACCGGGGAGCTGTTTTTT.

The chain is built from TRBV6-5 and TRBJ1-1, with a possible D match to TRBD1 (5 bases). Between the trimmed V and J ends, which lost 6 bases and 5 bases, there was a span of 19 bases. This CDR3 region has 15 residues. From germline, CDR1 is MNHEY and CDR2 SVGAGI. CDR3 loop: CASRRDFGRGTEAFF. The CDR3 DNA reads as TGTGCCAGCAGGCGGGACTTCGGGCGTGGGACTGAAGCTTTCTTT.

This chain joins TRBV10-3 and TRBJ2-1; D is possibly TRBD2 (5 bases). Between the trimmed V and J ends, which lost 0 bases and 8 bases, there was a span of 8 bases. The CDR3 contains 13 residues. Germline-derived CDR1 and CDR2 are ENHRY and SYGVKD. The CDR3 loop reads CAISESDSDEQFF. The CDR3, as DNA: TGTGCCATCAGTGAGTCGGACTCCGATGAGCAGTTCTTC.

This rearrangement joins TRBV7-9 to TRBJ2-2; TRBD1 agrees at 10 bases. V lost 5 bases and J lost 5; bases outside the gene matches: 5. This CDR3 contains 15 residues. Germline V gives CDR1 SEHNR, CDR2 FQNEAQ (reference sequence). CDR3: CASSPDRGRTGELFF. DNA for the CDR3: TGTGCCAGCAGCCCAGACAGGGGGCGAACCGGGGAGCTGTTTTTT.

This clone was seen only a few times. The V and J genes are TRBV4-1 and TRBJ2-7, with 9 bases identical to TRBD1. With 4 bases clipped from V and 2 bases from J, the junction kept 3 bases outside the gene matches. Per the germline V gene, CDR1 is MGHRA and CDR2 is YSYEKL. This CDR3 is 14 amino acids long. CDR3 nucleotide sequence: TGCGCCAGCAGCCTTGGGACAGGGACCTACGAGCAGTACTTC. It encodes CASSLGTGTYEQYF.

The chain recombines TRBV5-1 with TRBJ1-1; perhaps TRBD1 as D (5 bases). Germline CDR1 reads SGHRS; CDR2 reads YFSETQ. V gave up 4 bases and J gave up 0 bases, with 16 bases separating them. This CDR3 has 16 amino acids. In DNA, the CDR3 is TGCGCCAGCAGCCCAGGGTGGGGCAGGGTGAACACTGAAGCTTTCTTT. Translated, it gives CASSPGWGRVNTEAFF.

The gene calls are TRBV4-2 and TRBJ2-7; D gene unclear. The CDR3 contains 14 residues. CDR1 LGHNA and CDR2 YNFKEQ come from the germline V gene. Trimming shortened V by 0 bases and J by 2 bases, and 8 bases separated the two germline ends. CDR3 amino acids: CASSQDPVAYEQYF. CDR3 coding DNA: TGTGCCAGCAGCCAAGATCCGGTAGCCTACGAGCAGTACTTC.

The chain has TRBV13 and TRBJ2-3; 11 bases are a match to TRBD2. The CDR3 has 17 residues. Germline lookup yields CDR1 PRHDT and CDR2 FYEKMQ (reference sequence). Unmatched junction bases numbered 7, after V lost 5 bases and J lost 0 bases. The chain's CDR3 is CASSRRLAGLSTDTQYF. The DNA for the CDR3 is TGTGCCAGCAGCCGGAGACTAGCGGGGCTTAGCACAGATACGCAGTATTTT.

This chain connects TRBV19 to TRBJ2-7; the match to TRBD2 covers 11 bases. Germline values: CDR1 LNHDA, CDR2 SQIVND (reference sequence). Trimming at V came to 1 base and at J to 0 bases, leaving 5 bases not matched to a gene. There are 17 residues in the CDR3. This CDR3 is CASSIAKTSGISYEQYF. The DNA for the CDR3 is TGTGCCAGTAGTATAGCAAAGACTAGCGGGATCTCCTACGAGCAGTACTTC.